This T cell receptor (beta chain) is drawn from a study of T-cell reconstitution after alpha-beta-depleted transplantation in children. This CDR3 region has 12 residues. Germline V CDR1 and CDR2: LNHDA, SQIVND (reference sequence). As concerns this clonotype: The junction and the germline gene differ at one end; a read error may be behind it.

Unique molecular identifiers were incorporated into the prepared TCRbeta library. Using its own MiXCR run on the PCR reads, TCRdb lists one record per CDR3 protein. This table has 610,000 or so distinct CDR3 sequences, 25% to 30% appearing once. Specimen: PBMCs, collected before TCRalphabeta/CD19-depleted stem cell transplant. This chain links TRBV19 with TRBJ1-1; D is undetermined. This clonotype originated in a boy under three years old with Wiskott-Aldrich syndrome, due to receive a stem cell transplant. Written as DNA, the CDR3 is TGTGCCAGTAGTTACGGCGGCTTGGAGCTTTCTTTT. This gives the protein CASSYGGLELSF.